Below, 16 T cell receptor beta chains from the same sample are listed, as sequenced in a study of cytomegalovirus exposure and HLA in healthy donors. The PCR employed 60 Vbeta primers together with 13 Jbeta primers. Assay: immunoSEQ multiplex PCR; the TCRdb copy retains only in-frame clones and omits some. The repertoire holds 150,000 to 200,000 clones, with roughly an eighth as singletons. Sequences were obtained from PBMCs. These receptors came from a middle-aged man in good health and CMV-seropositive.

The chain is built from TRBV7-3 and TRBJ2-2; 11 bases match TRBD2. This CDR3 contains 16 residues. The V gene's germline CDR1 is SGHTA and CDR2 FQGTGA. V gave up 1 base and J gave up 6 bases; unmatched junction bases: 4. The CDR3 sequence: CASSLSSGGAAGELFF. The CDR3 coding sequence is TGTGCCAGCAGCTTAAGTAGCGGGGGGGCCGCCGGGGAGCTGTTTTTT.

This clone has a handful of counts. The chain couples TRBV5-4 to TRBJ2-6, with TRBD1 identical over 7 bases. The CDR3 is 17 amino acids. The ends lost 0 bases at V and 4 bases at J; junction bases unmatched: 7. CDR1 is SGHNT and CDR2 is YYREEE in the germline V gene (reference sequence). The CDR3: CASSLGQGAAGANVLTF. The CDR3 DNA sequence: TGTGCCAGCAGCTTGGGACAGGGTGCGGCCGGGGCCAACGTCCTGACTTTC.

The chain links TRBV5-1 to TRBJ2-2; 13 positions agree with TRBD2. The trim removed 3 bases at V and 0 bases at J, leaving 2 bases unmatched. The CDR3 is 17 amino acids. Germline V gene lookup returns CDR1 SGHRS and CDR2 YFSETQ. This CDR3 is CASSSTSGGTNTGELFF. In nucleotides, the CDR3 is TGCGCCAGCAGCTCGACTAGCGGGGGGACGAACACCGGGGAGCTGTTTTTT.

The table lists this clone with a few counts. This chain links TRBV9 with TRBJ2-2; 7 bases agree with TRBD1. CDR1 and CDR2 from the germline V gene are SGDLS and YYNGEE. V was clipped by 4 bases and J by 8 bases; unmatched bases: 8. This CDR3 comprises 14 residues. CDR3 DNA: TGTGCCAGCAGCCCTCCAGGGGGTTTGGGGGAGCTGTTTTTT. Encoded protein: CASSPPGGLGELFF.

The V gene is TRBV7-2, the J gene TRBJ2-1, with D possibly TRBD1 on 6 matching bases. The length of the CDR3 is 14 residues. Germline V gives CDR1 SGHTA, CDR2 FQGNSA. V was cut by 2 bases and J by 7 bases, with 12 bases left in between. In nucleotides, the CDR3 is TGTGCCAGCAGCTTATATGGTCAGGGGAATGAGCAGTTCTTC. Amino acids: CASSLYGQGNEQFF.

The chain couples TRBV2 to TRBJ2-3; the match to TRBD2 covers 8 bases. This CDR3 contains 15 residues. The V gene's germline CDR1 is SNHLY and CDR2 FYNNEI. Losses at the gene ends were 8 bases for V and 1 base for J; bases not matched to a gene: 8. CDR3: CASQSPGLGTDTQYF. The CDR3 DNA reads TGTGCCAGCCAATCCCCGGGACTAGGCACAGATACGCAGTATTTT.

This clone has only a few counts. CDR3 amino acids: CASSQDLASTSGWETQYF. The CDR3 DNA sequence: TGCGCCAGCAGCCAAGATCTTGCCTCGACTAGCGGGTGGGAGACCCAGTACTTC. The chain employs TRBV4-3 and TRBJ2-5; 10 bases are a match to TRBD2. The germline gives CDR1 LGHNA, CDR2 YSLEER. The CDR3 extends over 18 amino acids. V was pared by 0 bases and J by 5 bases, with 12 bases of the junction left unmatched.

The genes are TRBV7-2 and TRBJ1-2, with no clear D. Germline CDR1 and CDR2: SGHTA and FQGNSA. The CDR3 runs to 16 residues. V dropped 4 bases and J dropped 5 bases, with 20 bases sitting between them. The CDR3 reads CASSSPSTGKRYGYTF. The CDR3 DNA reads TGTGCCAGCAGCTCACCCTCAACCGGGAAACGTTATGGCTACACCTTC.

This chain joins TRBV7-2 and TRBJ1-1; the match to TRBD1 covers 7 bases. Germline V gives CDR1 SGHTA, CDR2 FQGNSA. Germline trimming cut 5 bases from V and 0 bases from J; bases unmatched to any gene: 12. The CDR3 runs 17 residues. CDR3 sequence (DNA): TGTGCCAGCAGCGACCGGGTAGGGACAGCCCTGAACACTGAAGCTTTCTTT. It encodes CASSDRVGTALNTEAFF. Drawing the rest from reference TRBV7-2 and TRBJ1-1, the complete variable domain is GAGVSQSPSNKVTEKGKDVELRCDPISGHTALYWYRQSLGQGLEFLIYFQGNSAPDKSGLPSDRFSAERTGGSVSTLTIQRTQQEDSAVYLCASSDRVGTALNTEAFFGQGTRLTVV.

This clone was seen a handful of times. The chain combines TRBV4-1 with TRBJ2-1, with 11 bases that match TRBD2. J was trimmed by 9 bases and V by 0 bases; bases with no gene match: 7. Germline values: CDR1 MGHRA, CDR2 YSYEKL. The CDR3 runs to 16 residues. This CDR3 reads CASSQDGGSGGVEQFF. The CDR3 coding sequence is TGCGCCAGCAGCCAAGATGGCGGTAGCGGGGGGGTTGAGCAGTTCTTC.

This clone came up a few times. The chain employs TRBV9 and TRBJ2-5, with 9 nucleotides matching TRBD2. The CDR3 length is 16 residues. The junction had 11 bases not matched to a gene; V was cut back by 2 bases and J by 6 bases. Germline loops: CDR1 SGDLS, CDR2 YYNGEE. CDR3 sequence reads: CASSVEGLAGWQTQYF. The CDR3 DNA reads as TGTGCCAGCAGCGTTGAGGGGCTAGCGGGGTGGCAGACCCAGTACTTC.

The rearrangement uses TRBV15 and TRBJ2-7; a weak D match, TRBD2 (6 bases). The CDR3 extends over 12 amino acids. CDR1 LNHNV and CDR2 YYDKDF come from the germline V gene (reference sequence). V was clipped by 0 bases and J by 8 bases, with 8 bases between them. The CDR3 DNA reads TGTGCCACCAGCAGAGATGGCGGGAAGCAGTACTTC. The encoded protein is CATSRDGGKQYF.

This clone came up a few times. The rearrangement joins TRBV9 to TRBJ1-2; TRBD1 matches 9 bases. The J segment lost 8 bases and the V segment lost 6 bases, leaving 5 bases of the junction unmatched. Germline CDR1 is SGDLS and CDR2 is YYNGEE. This CDR3 has 12 residues. The CDR3 reads CASNDRGGGYTF. CDR3 in DNA: TGTGCCAGCAACGACAGGGGGGGCGGCTACACCTTC.

This clone was seen a handful of times. CDR3 protein: CASSLKRHLPNTGELFF. The CDR3 coding sequence is TGTGCCAGCAGCTTGAAGCGGCACCTACCGAACACCGGGGAGCTGTTTTTT. The rearrangement joins TRBV5-6 to TRBJ2-2, with D possibly matching TRBD2 (5 bases). V lost 1 base and J 0 bases, leaving 13 bases between the germline ends. Germline loops: CDR1 SGHDT, CDR2 YYEEEE. CDR3 length equals 17 residues.

This clone has just a few counts. The rearrangement uses TRBV10-3 and TRBJ2-1; TRBD2 matches 10 bases. Germline CDR1 is ENHRY and CDR2 is SYGVKD. With 3 bases clipped from V and 6 bases from J, the junction kept 2 bases outside the gene matches. CDR3 size: 14 residues. The CDR3 DNA reads as TGTGCCATCAGTGACCTAGCGGGGGCCAATGAGCAGTTCTTC. It yields the protein CAISDLAGANEQFF.

This chain connects TRBV14 to TRBJ1-1; tentative D call: TRBD1 (6 bases). CDR3 size: 13 residues. CDR1 is SGHDN and CDR2 is FVKESK in the germline V gene. V dropped 4 bases and J dropped 5 bases, with 11 bases sitting between them. CDR3 DNA: TGTGCCAGCAGCCCTACAGGGTGGACTGAAGCTTTCTTT. Amino acids: CASSPTGWTEAFF.